The present entry profiles one TCR beta chain with its context. These data are taken from a study of blood T cell repertoires in COVID-19. Original processing methods: From reference gene primer amplification, estimates of nucleated cell counts were derived. Only in-frame clones appear in the TCRdb table, and some are missing; sequencing was by immunoSEQ multiplex PCR. V and J calls and clone size are those listed in that table; D and trimming were worked out from the DNA. The data show a few hundred thousand clones, about 83% seen once. With 4 bases clipped from V and 2 bases from J, the junction kept 5 bases outside the gene matches. This CDR3 contains 14 residues. Germline assignment: CDR1 SGHDN and CDR2 FVKESK.

The chain employs TRBV14 and TRBJ2-7, with 7 positions matching TRBD1. Sequences were obtained from peripheral blood. The sequence was obtained from a man aged 50 or older with active or convalescent COVID-19. The CDR3 sequence is CASSLLTGPYEQYF. CDR3 bases: TGTGCCAGCAGCCTTTTGACAGGGCCCTACGAGCAGTACTTC.